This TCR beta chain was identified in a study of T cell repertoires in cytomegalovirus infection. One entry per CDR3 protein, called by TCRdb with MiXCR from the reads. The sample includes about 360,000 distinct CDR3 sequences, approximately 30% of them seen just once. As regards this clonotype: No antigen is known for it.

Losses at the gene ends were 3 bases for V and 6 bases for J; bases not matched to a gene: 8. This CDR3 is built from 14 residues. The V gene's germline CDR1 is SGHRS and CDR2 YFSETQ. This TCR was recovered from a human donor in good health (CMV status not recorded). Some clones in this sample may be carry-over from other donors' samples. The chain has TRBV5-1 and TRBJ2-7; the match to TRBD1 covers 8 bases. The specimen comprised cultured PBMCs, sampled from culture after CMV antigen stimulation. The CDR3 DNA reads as TGCGCCAGCAGCTGGGGAGACAGGGGATCCGAGCAGTACTTC. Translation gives CASSWGDRGSEQYF.